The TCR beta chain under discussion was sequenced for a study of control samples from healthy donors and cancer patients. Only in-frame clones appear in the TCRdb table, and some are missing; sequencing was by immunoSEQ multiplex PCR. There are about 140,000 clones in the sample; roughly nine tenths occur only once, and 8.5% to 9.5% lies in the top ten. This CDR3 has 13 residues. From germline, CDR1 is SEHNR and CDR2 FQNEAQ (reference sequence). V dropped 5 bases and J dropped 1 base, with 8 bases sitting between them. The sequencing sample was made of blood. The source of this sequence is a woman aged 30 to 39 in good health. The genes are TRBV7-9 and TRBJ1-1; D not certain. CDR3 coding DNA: TGTGCCAGCAGCCTCGACCAGAACACTGAAGCTTTCTTT. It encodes CASSLDQNTEAFF.